This is a list of T cell receptor beta chains from one sample in a study of technical replicates of blood from several donors. Only in-frame clones appear in the TCRdb table, and some are missing; sequencing was by immunoSEQ multiplex PCR. The sample lists tens of thousands of clones, approximately 92% seen once, with around 4.2% in the top ten. Sequencing input: PBMCs. These receptors were taken from a human donor in good health. Some clones in this sample may be carry-over from other donors' samples. Each CDR3 is given with its conserved first and last residue. A D gene is named only where the DNA matches it firmly. Rows give clone size only sometimes, using once, few, many, or a class for an expanded clone.

TRBV7-3	TRBJ2-2	-	-	TGTGCCAGCAGCCGAACCGGGTCCCAGGGCGGGGAGCTGTTTTTT	CASSRTGSQGGELFF
TRBV5-1	TRBJ2-3	-	-	TGCGCCAGCAGCAACCGGGGAGAGATAGATACGCAGTATTTT	CASSNRGEIDTQYF
TRBV25-1	TRBJ2-1	-	once	TGTGCCAGCGACGGACGAGGGTACAATGAGCAGTTCTTC	CASDGRGYNEQFF
TRBV5-4	TRBJ2-7	TRBD2	once	TGTGCCAGCAGCTACTTGGGCGGGAGTATTCCCTACGAGCAGTACTTC	CASSYLGGSIPYEQYF
TRBV4-1	TRBJ2-1	TRBD2	-	TGCGCCAGCAGCCGGGGACTAGTGGCCTACAATGAGCAGTTCTTC	CASSRGLVAYNEQFF
TRBV6-5	TRBJ1-1	-	-	TGTGCCAGCAGTTCGCGCCCAGGAAGCCTGAACACTGAAGCTTTCTTT	CASSSRPGSLNTEAFF
TRBV2	TRBJ2-3	-	-	TGTGCCAGCAGTGAGCGGGGTCTGGAGTATTTT	CASSERGLEYF
TRBV5-4	TRBJ2-3	-	-	TGTGCCATCCCAAGAGAGGGTACGCAGTATTTT	CAIPREGTQYF
TRBV6-6	TRBJ2-7	TRBD2	once	TGTGCCAGCAGTTCAGGACTAGCGGGGGTATATAACGAGCAGTACTTC	CASSSGLAGVYNEQYF
TRBV5-1	TRBJ1-1	-	-	TGCGCCAGTTCGACCGGCCCGGGGGCGGGGGGTACTGAAGCTTTCTTT	CASSTGPGAGGTEAFF
TRBV4-3	TRBJ2-7	TRBD2	-	TGCGCCAGCAGCCAAGATCCAGGGGGAGCGGGGGGTTACGAGCAGTACTTC	CASSQDPGGAGGYEQYF
TRBV27	TRBJ2-1	TRBD2	-	TGTGCCAGCTCCAGCGCTGGACTAGCGGGTAACAATGAGCAGTTCTTC	CASSSAGLAGNNEQFF
TRBV7-6	TRBJ2-7	-	-	TGTGCCAGCAGCCTGCATTTGGAGAACGAGCAGTACTTC	CASSLHLENEQYF
TRBV4-3	TRBJ2-1	TRBD1	-	TGCGCCAGCAGCCAAGTCCAGGGGGCGGGAAATGAGCAGTTCTTC	CASSQVQGAGNEQFF
TRBV4-1	TRBJ1-1	-	-	TGCGCCAGCAGCCCCCAGGGACAGAACACTGAAGCTTTCTTT	CASSPQGQNTEAFF
TRBV6-6	TRBJ1-1	-	-	TGTGCCAGCAGTTACTCGACAGGTGGGGGAACTGAAGCTTTCTTT	CASSYSTGGGTEAFF
TRBV27	TRBJ1-2	TRBD1	once	TGTGCCAGCAGTTTGCAGACAGGGGGCTTCTATGGCTACACCTTC	CASSLQTGGFYGYTF
TRBV7-2	TRBJ2-7	-	-	TGTGCCAGCAGCCCCCCGACGGCCAGCGCCTACGAGCAGTACTTC	CASSPPTASAYEQYF
TRBV7-2	TRBJ2-7	TRBD2	-	TGTGCCAGCAGCTTAGGGCTAGCGGGAGGCGAGCAGTACTTC	CASSLGLAGGEQYF
TRBV7-2	TRBJ1-1	TRBD1	once	TGTGCCAGCAGCCCCCTAATGGGACAGGGTGGGGAAACTGAAGCTTTCTTT	CASSPLMGQGGETEAFF
TRBV19	TRBJ2-1	TRBD1	-	TGTGCCAGTAGTATGGGACAGGGAATCTCCAATGAGCAGTTCTTC	CASSMGQGISNEQFF
TRBV10-2	TRBJ1-5	-	once	TGCGCCAGCAGCCTTACTGAGGGTGCCCAAAGCAATCAGCCCCAGCATTTT	CASSLTEGAQSNQPQHF
TRBV6-5	TRBJ2-3	TRBD1	few	TGTGCCAGCAGCTACGGACAGGAATGGGATACGCAGTATTTT	CASSYGQEWDTQYF
TRBV11-2	TRBJ2-5	TRBD1	-	TGTGCCAGCAGCGTACGACAGGGGGGGACCCAGTACTTC	CASSVRQGGTQYF
TRBV13	TRBJ2-7	-	-	TGTGCCGGGCCCGGCGAGCAGTACTTC	CAGPGEQYF
TRBV15	TRBJ2-1	TRBD2	-	TGTGCCACCAGCAGAGTCAAGGGACTAGCAAGGGATTATGAGCAGTTCTTC	CATSRVKGLARDYEQFF
TRBV6-1	TRBJ1-2	-	once	TGTGCCAGCAGTGATACCACCCAGGGCCTGGGGGGCTACACCTTC	CASSDTTQGLGGYTF
TRBV12-5	TRBJ2-2	-	-	TGTGCTAGTGGTTTGGCGTCGGGTGTAGACACCGGGGAGCTGTTTTTT	CASGLASGVDTGELFF
TRBV6-1	TRBJ2-7	TRBD2	-	TGTGCCAGCAGTGACGGGACTACCAGGGCGCAGTACTTC	CASSDGTTRAQYF
TRBV30	TRBJ1-1	-	-	TGTGCCTGGAGTGTTACGGGGTATGAAGCTTTCTTT	CAWSVTGYEAFF
TRBV7-2	TRBJ2-3	-	-	TGTGCCAGCAGCTCACCCGGGTCAAGGGATACGCAGTATTTT	CASSSPGSRDTQYF
TRBV30	TRBJ1-2	-	-	TGTGCCTGGAGTGTAAGGGAGGGCAGCGGCTACACCTTC	CAWSVREGSGYTF
TRBV29-1	TRBJ1-4	TRBD1	-	TGCAGCGGGACAGGGTCGGAAGATGAAAAACTGTTTTTT	CSGTGSEDEKLFF
TRBV2	TRBJ1-5	-	-	TGTGCCAGCAGTGAACAGACAACGATTTCCCAGCATTTT	CASSEQTTISQHF
TRBV28	TRBJ1-5	-	-	TGTGCCAGCAGTTTAGGCCCCCCGACGACAGCATATAGCAATCAGCCCCAGCATTTT	CASSLGPPTTAYSNQPQHF
TRBV5-1	TRBJ1-2	TRBD1	-	TGCGCCAGCAGCTTGGGACAGGGGGCAAACGGCTACACCTTC	CASSLGQGANGYTF
TRBV10-1	TRBJ2-1	-	-	TGCGCCAGCAGTGAGTCGTGGGGCGCGAAGTACAATGAGCAGTTCTTC	CASSESWGAKYNEQFF